Below, 15 T cell receptor beta chains from the same sample are listed, as sequenced in a study of CD8+ T cells in alopecia areata. Treatment reported: oral pan-JAK inhibitor, 5-10 mg twice daily. Reverse transcription of extracted RNA yielded cDNA, which provided the sequencing template. The repertoire was sequenced with immunoSEQ multiplex PCR; TCRdb's copy has only in-frame clones and lacks some. The table records some 44,000 clones, just under 95% of them present only once. The sample here was CD8+ T cells sorted from blood, taken at week 24, from a patient treated with tofacitinib. The receptors come from a human donor with alopecia areata.

This clone was counted a single time. The chain carries TRBV9 and TRBJ2-3; D is ambiguous. The CDR3 is made up of 14 amino acids. The germline V gene has CDR1 SGDLS and CDR2 YYNGEE. The V and J ends lost 0 bases and 4 bases respectively, with 9 bases between them. The CDR3 sequence is CASSVEVTSDTQYF. The CDR3 DNA reads TGTGCCAGCAGCGTAGAGGTGACTTCAGATACGCAGTATTTT.

The chain uses TRBV4-1 and TRBJ2-7, with a weak D call TRBD1 (6 bases). V dropped 2 bases and J dropped 4 bases, with 12 bases sitting between them. The CDR3 is 14 amino acids. CDR1 MGHRA and CDR2 YSYEKL come from the germline V gene. The CDR3 nucleotides read TGCGCCAGCAGCCAAAAGGTAACAGGGTACGAGCAGTACTTC. Amino acid sequence: CASSQKVTGYEQYF.

V gene TRBV7-9 combines with J gene TRBJ2-1; 10 bases match TRBD2. CDR1 and CDR2 (germline): SEHNR, FQNEAQ (reference sequence). The CDR3 consists of 14 residues. Unmatched junction bases numbered 6, after V lost 7 bases and J lost 6 bases. CDR3 amino acids: CASTKERGGNEQFF. CDR3 DNA: TGTGCCAGCACCAAGGAGCGGGGGGGCAATGAGCAGTTCTTC.

The genes are TRBV7-9 and TRBJ2-5; D is possibly TRBD1 or TRBD2 (5 bases each). Germline values: CDR1 SEHNR, CDR2 FQNEAQ (reference sequence). The CDR3 loop spans 13 amino acids. V lost 7 bases to trimming and J lost 5 bases, with 14 bases between them. As DNA, the CDR3 is TGTGCCAGCATGCGCAGGGTAGCGGAGACCCAGTACTTC. Translated: CASMRRVAETQYF. Based on the CDR3 plus reference TRBV7-9 and TRBJ2-5, the full variable domain is DTGVSQNPRHKITKRGQNVTFRCDPISEHNRLYWYRQTLGQGPEFLTYFQNEAQLEKSRLLSDRFSAERPKGSFSTLEIQRTEQGDSAMYLCASMRRVAETQYFGPGTRLLVL.

The rearrangement uses TRBV5-1 and TRBJ2-7; no reliable D call. V was trimmed by 3 bases and J by 4 bases, leaving 14 bases between them. This CDR3 has 14 residues. Per germline, CDR1 SGHRS and CDR2 YFSETQ. CDR3 region: CASSSQADRYEQYF. The CDR3 DNA reads TGCGCCAGCAGCTCTCAGGCGGATAGGTACGAGCAGTACTTC. Supplemented by reference TRBV5-1 and TRBJ2-7, the full variable domain reads KAGVTQTPRYLIKTRGQQVTLSCSPISGHRSVSWYQQTPGQGLQFLFEYFSETQRNKGNFPGRFSGRQFSNSRSEMNVSTLELGDSALYLCASSSQADRYEQYFGPGTRLTVT.

V usage is TRBV5-4 and J usage is TRBJ1-1; D may be TRBD1 (6 bases). The CDR3 length is 14 residues. V lost 5 bases and J lost 4, with 15 bases in between. The germline CDR1 and CDR2 sequences are SGHNT and YYREEE (reference sequence). CDR3 in DNA: TGTGCCAGCAGTGGAAGGGGGGATCTCACTGAAGCTTTCTTT. Protein sequence: CASSGRGDLTEAFF. The full variable domain, completed using reference TRBV5-4 and TRBJ1-1, is ETGVTQSPTHLIKTRGQQVTLRCSSQSGHNTVSWYQQALGQGPQFIFQYYREEENGRGNFPPRFSGLQFPNYSSELNVNALELDDSALYLCASSGRGDLTEAFFGQGTRLTVV.

The chain employs TRBV28 and TRBJ2-1, with 8 nucleotides matching TRBD2. With V trimmed by 3 bases and J by 6 bases, 7 bases remained unmatched. The V gene's germline CDR1 is MDHEN and CDR2 SYDVKM. This CDR3 is 15 amino acids long. The CDR3 sequence: CASSFRRGAFNEQFF. Written as DNA, the CDR3 is TGTGCCAGCAGTTTCCGGCGGGGGGCTTTCAATGAGCAGTTCTTC.

The CDR3 sequence is CARRIRGVDEQFF. In DNA form, the CDR3 reads TGTGCCAGGAGGATTCGAGGGGTCGATGAGCAGTTCTTC. The genes are TRBV6-5 and TRBJ2-1, with D possibly called TRBD1 or TRBD2 (5 bases each). V was cut by 9 bases and J by 8 bases, with 17 bases left in between. The CDR3 contains 13 residues. The germline CDR1 and CDR2 sequences are MNHEY and SVGAGI.

This clone was detected a few times. This chain connects TRBV6-6 to TRBJ2-1; D not certain. Trimming took off 2 bases at V and 8 bases at J, with 13 bases between the two ends. The germline CDR1 and CDR2 sequences are MNHNY and SVGAGI (reference sequence). The CDR3 sequence is 14 residues long. The CDR3 coding sequence is TGTGCCAGCAGTTACGGGCAGGCCTCTGATGAGCAGTTCTTC. It encodes CASSYGQASDEQFF.

The J gene is TRBJ2-7, the V gene TRBV7-9, with D maybe TRBD2 (6 bases). Trimming shortened V by 3 bases and J by 3 bases, and 9 bases separated the two germline ends. The CDR3 runs 13 residues. CDR1 SEHNR and CDR2 FQNEAQ come from the germline V gene (reference sequence). The CDR3 nucleotides read TGTGCCAGCAGCTTTCCCGGGGGCTACGAGCAGTACTTC. The encoded protein is CASSFPGGYEQYF.

V usage is TRBV7-6 and J usage is TRBJ2-7; perhaps D is TRBD1 or TRBD2 (6 bases each). The CDR3 runs 15 residues. Germline V gene lookup returns CDR1 SGHVS and CDR2 FNYEAQ. The V and J ends lost 5 bases and 2 bases respectively, with 16 bases between them. Here the CDR3 DNA reads TGTGCCAGCAGCGGGGGGCCAGGCATTACCTACGAGCAGTACTTC. It encodes CASSGGPGITYEQYF. The whole variable domain, filled in from reference TRBV7-6 and TRBJ2-7, reads GAGVSQSPRYKVTKRGQDVALRCDPISGHVSLYWYRQALGQGPEFLTYFNYEAQQDKSGLPNDRFSAERPEGSISTLTIQRTEQRDSAMYRCASSGGPGITYEQYFGPGTRLTVT.

The chain combines TRBV27 with TRBJ2-7, with a tentative D call TRBD1 (6 bases). The V and J ends lost 3 bases and 5 bases respectively, with 11 bases between them. The CDR3 runs to 13 residues. CDR1 MNHEY and CDR2 SMNVEV come from the germline V gene (reference sequence). CDR3 amino acids: CASSFGTGNEQYF. CDR3 sequence (DNA): TGTGCCAGCAGTTTCGGTACAGGGAACGAGCAGTACTTC.

The genes are TRBV29-1 and TRBJ2-7; D assignment may be TRBD1 or TRBD2 (5 bases each). Germline V gene lookup returns CDR1 SQVTM and CDR2 ANQGSEA. The length of the CDR3 is 14 residues. Trimming stripped 4 bases from V and 1 base from J, with 14 bases between. CDR3 nucleotide sequence: TGCAGCGTTGGAGGTGGGGACCTATCCTACGAGCAGTACTTC. Protein sequence: CSVGGGDLSYEQYF.

This clone occurred a few times. This sequence joins TRBV27 and TRBJ2-7; 8 bases line up with TRBD2. Germline assignment: CDR1 MNHEY and CDR2 SMNVEV (reference sequence). V lost 3 bases to trimming and J lost 6 bases; unmatched junction nucleotides: 16. The CDR3 is made up of 17 amino acids. Here the CDR3 reads CASSLIPPGTRYGEQYF. The CDR3 coding sequence is TGTGCCAGCAGTTTGATCCCTCCCGGGACTAGGTATGGCGAGCAGTACTTC.

The genes are TRBV11-2 and TRBJ2-3; 11 bases are shared with TRBD1. With 5 bases clipped from V and 4 bases from J, the junction kept 5 bases outside the gene matches. The CDR3 consists of 15 residues. CDR1 and CDR2 (germline): SGHAT, FQNNGV. CDR3 DNA: TGTGCCAGCAGCCAGGCGGGACAGGGGGCAGATACGCAGTATTTT. The encoded protein is CASSQAGQGADTQYF. The full variable domain, in which reference TRBV11-2 and TRBJ2-3 provide the parts outside the CDR3, is EAGVAQSPRYKIIEKRQSVAFWCNPISGHATLYWYQQILGQGPKLLIQFQNNGVVDDSQLPKDRFSAERLKGVDSTLKIQPAKLEDSAVYLCASSQAGQGADTQYFGPGTRLTVL.